The 27 T cell receptor beta chains listed next were all sequenced from one sample in a study of cytomegalovirus exposure and HLA in healthy donors. The table came from immunoSEQ multiplex PCR; TCRdb's copy has only in-frame clones and leaves some out. The data contain about 160,000 clones, roughly 96% of them singletons. The sequenced material came from PBMCs. The receptor set was obtained from a woman younger than 30 in good health and CMV-seronegative.

The chain couples TRBV7-8 to TRBJ2-7, with 7 positions matching TRBD1. The germline gives CDR1 SGHVS, CDR2 FQNEAQ. CDR3 length: 16 residues. The V segment lost 1 base and the J segment 0 bases; nucleotides outside the gene matches: 6. The chain's CDR3 is CASSLGRTGDSYEQYF. The CDR3 DNA reads as TGTGCCAGCAGCTTAGGCCGGACAGGAGACTCCTACGAGCAGTACTTC.

This sequence joins TRBV12-5 and TRBJ2-1; 8 bases are shared with TRBD1. The CDR3 sequence is 17 residues long. The V gene end was trimmed by 1 base and the J gene end by 5 bases; junction bases not matched to a gene: 10. Germline loops: CDR1 LGHNT, CDR2 FRNRAP. The chain's CDR3 is CASGLDLWGQANNEQFF. The CDR3 nucleotides read TGTGCTAGTGGTTTGGACCTTTGGGGACAGGCTAACAATGAGCAGTTCTTC.

This chain links TRBV15 with TRBJ1-1; 8 nucleotides match TRBD1. The germline gives CDR1 LNHNV, CDR2 YYDKDF (reference sequence). This CDR3 comprises 15 residues. The ends lost 0 bases at V and 11 bases at J; junction bases unmatched: 11. CDR3 bases: TGTGCCACCAGCAGAGAGGCAGGGGGCCCTTCGGAGGCTTTCTTT. Its protein is CATSREAGGPSEAFF.

This rearrangement joins TRBV4-2 to TRBJ2-1, with D tentatively TRBD2 (6 bases). V shed 1 base and J shed 5 bases, with 18 bases lying between them. The CDR3 spans 17 residues. Germline V gives CDR1 LGHNA, CDR2 YNFKEQ. CDR3 coding DNA: TGTGCCAGCAGCCAAGTTAGCCACGGGGGTGCTAACAATGAGCAGTTCTTC. This codes for CASSQVSHGGANNEQFF.

The chain has TRBV11-2 and TRBJ2-1, with 8 positions matching TRBD2. J was trimmed by 0 bases and V by 2 bases; bases with no gene match: 6. The CDR3 is 17 amino acids. Germline CDR1 SGHAT, CDR2 FQNNGV. CDR3 sequence: CASSLFGGANSYNEQFF. Here the CDR3 DNA reads TGTGCCAGCAGCTTATTCGGGGGGGCCAACTCCTACAATGAGCAGTTCTTC.

The V call is TRBV11-2, the J call TRBJ2-5, with TRBD2 identical over 9 bases. The CDR3 sequence is 17 residues long. Germline CDR1 reads SGHAT; CDR2 reads FQNNGV. J was trimmed by 4 bases and V by 0 bases; bases with no gene match: 9. CDR3 amino acids: CASSLDSLAGSGETQYF. Written as DNA, the CDR3 is TGTGCCAGCAGCTTAGATAGTCTAGCGGGGTCGGGAGAGACCCAGTACTTC.

This clone was detected a few times. This sequence joins TRBV2 and TRBJ2-5, with TRBD1 matching over 8 bases. The CDR3 is made up of 16 amino acids. V lost 5 bases to trimming and J lost 3 bases; unmatched junction nucleotides: 11. Germline CDR1 reads SNHLY; CDR2 reads FYNNEI. The DNA for the CDR3 is TGTGCCAGCAGTCGGACAGGGTATTCTTCCGAAGAGACCCAGTACTTC. Amino acid sequence: CASSRTGYSSEETQYF.

The chain couples TRBV11-3 to TRBJ2-2; tentatively, D is TRBD2 (5 bases). V lost 4 bases to trimming and J lost 5 bases, with 8 bases between them. CDR1 is SGHNT and CDR2 is YENEEA in the germline V gene. This CDR3 is built from 13 residues. The CDR3 here is CASSSGETGELFF. The CDR3 DNA reads TGTGCCAGCAGCTCCGGGGAGACCGGGGAGCTGTTTTTT.

The chain uses TRBV27 and TRBJ2-7, with 9 positions matching TRBD1. V was pared by 7 bases and J by 2 bases, with 6 bases of the junction left unmatched. The CDR3 consists of 14 residues. Germline assignment: CDR1 MNHEY and CDR2 SMNVEV (reference sequence). The CDR3 DNA is TGTGCCAGCACCACAAGACAGGGGGCCTACGAGCAGTACTTC. Translation gives CASTTRQGAYEQYF.

CDR3 in amino acids: CASSLGSPRYEQYF. CDR3 DNA: TGTGCCAGCAGCTTAGGGAGCCCGCGCTACGAGCAGTACTTC. This chain joins TRBV7-2 and TRBJ2-7; D call uncertain. With 1 base removed from V and 3 bases from J, the gap between germline ends came to 10 bases. The CDR3 has 14 amino acids. Germline V gene lookup returns CDR1 SGHTA and CDR2 FQGNSA.

This chain connects TRBV9 to TRBJ2-2, with D possibly matching TRBD2 (5 bases). The CDR3 spans 14 residues. In germline, CDR1 is SGDLS, CDR2 YYNGEE. Trimming stripped 3 bases from V and 5 bases from J, with 11 bases between. The CDR3 DNA reads as TGTGCCAGCAGCGGCGGCGGGTATACCGGGGAGCTGTTTTTT. The encoded protein is CASSGGGYTGELFF.

The chain employs TRBV5-4 and TRBJ2-3; no clear D. The germline CDR1 and CDR2 sequences are SGHNT and YYREEE (reference sequence). This CDR3 has 16 residues. The V end lost 0 bases, the J end lost 3 bases, and 14 bases lay between the germline ends. CDR3 in amino acids: CASSLARSRLTDTQYF. CDR3 coding DNA: TGTGCCAGCAGCTTGGCCCGTTCCCGACTTACAGATACGCAGTATTTT.

This clone was seen a few times. This rearrangement joins TRBV19 to TRBJ1-2; no firm D call. Germline CDR1 and CDR2: LNHDA and SQIVND (reference sequence). The CDR3 contains 12 residues. With 10 bases removed from V and 8 bases from J, the gap between germline ends came to 17 bases. CDR3 nucleotide sequence: TGTGCCAACGGTATATTATATTGGGGCTACACCTTC. Its protein is CANGILYWGYTF.

The CDR3 loop is CASTQTGSNQPQHF. CDR3 DNA sequence: TGTGCCAGCACCCAGACAGGTAGCAATCAGCCCCAGCATTTT. The chain uses TRBV7-9 and TRBJ1-5; a possible D gene is TRBD1 (6 bases). This CDR3 contains 14 residues. V was clipped by 7 bases and J by 0 bases, with 10 bases between them. Germline V lookup: CDR1 SEHNR, CDR2 FQNEAQ (reference sequence).

The chain employs TRBV29-1 and TRBJ1-2, with a weak D call TRBD1 (5 bases). Trimming pared 4 bases from V and 5 bases from J, leaving 14 bases between. The germline gives CDR1 SQVTM, CDR2 ANQGSEA. The CDR3 totals 13 residues. The CDR3 is CSVGGGATYGYTF. CDR3 nucleotides: TGCAGCGTTGGGGGAGGGGCGACATATGGCTACACCTTC.

The chain recombines TRBV7-3 with TRBJ2-3; maybe TRBD2 (5 bases). Germline V gene sequence: CDR1 SGHTA, CDR2 FQGTGA. The CDR3 loop spans 15 amino acids. Trimming pared 3 bases from V and 2 bases from J, leaving 12 bases between. CDR3 residues: CASSFAGRDTDTQYF. DNA for the CDR3: TGTGCCAGCAGCTTCGCGGGCCGGGACACAGATACGCAGTATTTT.

The rearrangement links TRBV7-8 to TRBJ2-7, with 7 positions matching TRBD1. The germline V gene encodes CDR1 SGHVS and CDR2 FQNEAQ. The V segment lost 5 bases and the J segment 0 bases; nucleotides outside the gene matches: 13. The CDR3 covers 17 residues. The CDR3 sequence: CASSTRGDREPSYEQYF. The CDR3 coding sequence is TGTGCCAGCAGCACAAGGGGAGACAGGGAGCCCTCCTACGAGCAGTACTTC.

The chain recombines TRBV27 with TRBJ2-3, with a possible D match to TRBD1 (5 bases). CDR3 length: 16 amino acids. Deletions cut 2 bases from V and 2 bases from J, with 14 bases between. Germline V CDR1 and CDR2: MNHEY, SMNVEV (reference sequence). DNA for the CDR3: TGTGCCAGCAGTTTAGCGGTGGGGCTAAACACAGATACGCAGTATTTT. This gives the protein CASSLAVGLNTDTQYF.

The chain has TRBV19 and TRBJ1-4, with unresolved D. The CDR3 sequence is 15 residues long. CDR1 and CDR2 from the germline V gene are LNHDA and SQIVND (reference sequence). V was shortened by 3 bases and J by 0 bases, with 8 bases between the two germline ends. The CDR3 is CASSIGQPTNEKLFF. CDR3 bases: TGTGCCAGTAGTATTGGGCAGCCAACTAATGAAAAACTGTTTTTT.

For this clone: A junction boundary mismatches the germline segment, possibly from a read error. The chain carries TRBV5-4 and TRBJ1-6, with 9 bases lining up with TRBD1. In germline, CDR1 is SGHNT, CDR2 YYREEE (reference sequence). This CDR3 has 16 residues. CDR3 DNA: TGTGCCAGCAGCTTAGCCGGGACAGGGTATAGTTCACCCCTCCACTTT. Protein: CASSLAGTGYSSPLHF.

This clone was detected only once. V usage is TRBV7-2 and J usage is TRBJ1-2; maybe TRBD1 (5 bases). Germline CDR1 reads SGHTA; CDR2 reads FQGNSA. V was trimmed by 1 base and J by 8 bases, leaving 14 bases between them. The CDR3 has 14 amino acids. The CDR3 spells CASSLGQGGGGYTF. Written as DNA, the CDR3 is TGTGCCAGCAGCTTAGGTCAGGGAGGCGGCGGCTACACCTTC.

The genes are TRBV6-5 and TRBJ2-1; tentative D call: TRBD1 (6 bases). V was cut by 1 base and J by 5 bases, with 12 bases left in between. The CDR3 is 15 residues long. Germline CDR1 and CDR2: MNHEY and SVGAGI. The chain's CDR3 is CASSYLGTPDNEQFF. The CDR3 DNA reads TGTGCCAGCAGTTACTTGGGGACACCGGACAATGAGCAGTTCTTC.

The chain couples TRBV18 to TRBJ1-3; D possibly corresponds to TRBD1 (6 bases). The V and J ends lost 1 base and 5 bases respectively, with 15 bases between them. CDR1 and CDR2 (germline): KGHSH, LQKENI. The CDR3 loop spans 16 amino acids. CDR3 sequence: CASSPLQGSPRNTIYF. The CDR3, as DNA: TGTGCCAGCTCACCACTACAGGGCTCTCCTCGAAACACCATATATTTT. The full variable domain, its missing parts supplied by reference TRBV18 and TRBJ1-3, is NAGVMQNPRHLVRRRGQEARLRCSPMKGHSHVYWYRQLPEEGLKFMVYLQKENIIDESGMPKERFSAEFPKEGPSILRIQQVVRGDSAAYFCASSPLQGSPRNTIYFGEGSWLTVV.

The chain recombines TRBV5-1 with TRBJ2-2; 7 nucleotides agree with TRBD1. The germline V gene encodes CDR1 SGHRS and CDR2 YFSETQ. This CDR3 region has 15 residues. Trimming removed 3 bases from V and 0 bases from J; junction bases left unmatched: 2. This CDR3 is CASSWQGANTGELFF. The CDR3 region has the DNA TGCGCCAGCAGCTGGCAGGGGGCGAACACCGGGGAGCTGTTTTTT.

V gene TRBV5-1 combines with J gene TRBJ1-3, with D perhaps TRBD1 (6 bases). Trimming took off 0 bases at V and 0 bases at J, with 7 bases between the two ends. The V gene's germline CDR1 is SGHRS and CDR2 YFSETQ. The CDR3 loop spans 15 amino acids. The CDR3 reads CASSLGQVSGNTIYF. The CDR3 coding sequence is TGCGCCAGCAGCTTGGGACAGGTCTCTGGAAACACCATATATTTT.

The chain is built from TRBV6-1 and TRBJ2-5; D may be TRBD2 (5 bases). Germline V gene lookup returns CDR1 MNHNS and CDR2 SASEGT. V was cut by 4 bases and J by 4 bases, with 16 bases left in between. The CDR3 has 15 amino acids. The CDR3 nucleotides read TGTGCCAGCAGTGGCGGGCCTACTTCAAGAGAGACCCAGTACTTC. Translating it yields CASSGGPTSRETQYF.

This chain connects TRBV9 to TRBJ2-3; 7 nucleotides line up with TRBD2. This CDR3 spans 17 amino acids. Germline CDR1 is SGDLS and CDR2 is YYNGEE. V shed 4 bases and J 1 base; nucleotides not matched to a gene: 12. The CDR3 DNA reads TGTGCCAGCAGCCCTTTCCCCGGGGCGGGGGGCACAGATACGCAGTATTTT. Translated: CASSPFPGAGGTDTQYF.